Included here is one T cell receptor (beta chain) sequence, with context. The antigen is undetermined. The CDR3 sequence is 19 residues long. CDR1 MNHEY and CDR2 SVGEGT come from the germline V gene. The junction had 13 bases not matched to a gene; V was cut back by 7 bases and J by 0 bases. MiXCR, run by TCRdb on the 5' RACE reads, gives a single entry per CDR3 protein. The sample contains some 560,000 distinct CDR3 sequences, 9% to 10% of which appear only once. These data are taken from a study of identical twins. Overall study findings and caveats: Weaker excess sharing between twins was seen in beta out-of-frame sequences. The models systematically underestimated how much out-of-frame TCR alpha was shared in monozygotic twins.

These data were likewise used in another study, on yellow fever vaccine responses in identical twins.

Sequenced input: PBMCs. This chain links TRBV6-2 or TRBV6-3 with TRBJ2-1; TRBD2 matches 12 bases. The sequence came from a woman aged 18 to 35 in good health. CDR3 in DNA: TGTGCCAGCACCGAGGGACTAGCGGGTTTCCCACCCTCCTACAATGAGCAGTTCTTC. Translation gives CASTEGLAGFPPSYNEQFF.